In its sample, the clone carrying this T cell receptor beta chain was seen a few times. Its specificity is unknown. TRB rearrangements were amplified by multiplex PCR with BIOMED2 TRB-A/B primers. MiXCR, run by TCRdb on the multiplex PCR reads, gives a single entry per CDR3 protein. The sample comprises about 3,300 distinct CDR3 sequences, under 30% of which are singletons, and approximately 59% rests with the top ten. The sample belongs to a study of T and B cells in COVID-19 patients. Background on the study: Blood was sampled from COVID-19 patients who were either actively infected or recovered. Critical illness requiring mechanical ventilation or extracorporeal membrane oxygenation affected about 60% of the roughly 20 active-infection patients. Active-infection patients were older, median roughly 70 years, than recovered patients, median approximately 36 years. Study-wide points: Active COVID-19 showed highly clonal TRB repertoires; recovery showed diversity and richness above healthy donors.

TRB was amplified from approximately 250-480 ng of blood genomic DNA. Germline V gene data show CDR1 as MNHEY and CDR2 as SVGAGI. Trimming took 0 bases from V and 4 from J; bases not matched to a gene: 13. The CDR3 is 18 amino acids. The receptor was isolated from a human donor with active COVID-19. The donor label of this sample is uncertain. The chain combines TRBV6-5 with TRBJ2-5, with 8 bases fitting TRBD2. The source material was blood. The CDR3 bases are TGTGCCAGCAGTTACTCAATCCCTATAGCGGGGTTGGGAGAGACCCAGTACTTC. Translation: CASSYSIPIAGLGETQYF.